The rows below give T cell receptor beta chains drawn from one sample of a study of blood T cells in healthy people across ages. TCRdb re-called the 5' RACE reads with MiXCR, one entry per CDR3 protein. The data contain 1.4 million to 1.5 million distinct CDR3 sequences, around 42% of them singletons. Sequencing was done on a sample of blood. These receptors were taken from a woman younger than 30 in good health. Each CDR3 is given with its conserved first and last residue. The order of the fields is V gene, clone size, D gene, J gene, CDR3 DNA, CDR3 protein. The D gene is left open where the match is weak. Clone size is given for some rows only: seen once, a few or many times, or a class if the clone is expanded.

TRBV12-3/TRBV12-4	.	.	TRBJ1-2	TGTGCCAGCAGCGGGGGGGGGCTAGGCTATGGCTACACCTTC	CASSGGGLGYGYTF
TRBV5-1	.	.	TRBJ1-1	TGCGCCAGCAGCCCCGAGGGCCCTGAAGCTTTCTTT	CASSPEGPEAFF
TRBV20-1	few	TRBD1	TRBJ1-2	TGCAGTGCTAGAGGGGACAGGACCTATGGCTACACCTTC	CSARGDRTYGYTF
TRBV5-6	.	.	TRBJ2-1	TGTGCCAGCAGCTTACCCCCGGAGCGGACTGTTAATGAGCAGTTCTTC	CASSLPPERTVNEQFF
TRBV11-2	few	TRBD2	TRBJ2-3	TGTGCCAGCAGCCAGCGGGGGGGCGCGCACCCCACAGATACGCAGTATTTT	CASSQRGGAHPTDTQYF
TRBV6-5	.	.	TRBJ1-1	TGTGCCAGCACGGGGTTTGGGGGGCCGGACACTGAAGCTTTCTTT	CASTGFGGPDTEAFF
TRBV11-2	.	.	TRBJ1-2	TGTGCCAGCAGCCCACTAGGTTGGCGGAGCTTAAACTATGGCTACACCTTC	CASSPLGWRSLNYGYTF
TRBV4-1	.	.	TRBJ2-7	TGCGCCAGCAGCCAATCGGTCCCAATCGAAGAGGGGTCCTACGAGCAGTACTTC	CASSQSVPIEEGSYEQYF
TRBV28	few	.	TRBJ1-1	TGTGCCAGCAGTTCGAGACAATGGGGCACTGAAGCTTTCTTT	CASSSRQWGTEAFF
TRBV13	.	TRBD2	TRBJ2-1	TGTGCCAGCACCTTACTAGCGGGAGCGTTGGATGAGCAGTTCTTC	CASTLLAGALDEQFF
TRBV6-6	few	TRBD1	TRBJ2-1	TGTGCCAGCAGACGCCGGGACAGGGCGGGCAATGAGCAGTTCTTC	CASRRRDRAGNEQFF
TRBV20-1	.	TRBD1	TRBJ2-5	TGTAGTGCTACTGGACAGGGGAGGGGGGAGCAGTACTTC	CSATGQGRGEQYF
TRBV2	.	.	TRBJ1-1	TGTGCCAGCAGTGAAGAGGAGATGACTGAAGCTTTCTTT	CASSEEEMTEAFF
TRBV7-8	.	.	TRBJ2-1	TGTGCCAGCAGCTTGCGGCCCGGGCTGAATGAGCAGTTCTTC	CASSLRPGLNEQFF
TRBV7-2	.	.	TRBJ2-4	TGTGCCAGCAGCCTACTAGCAGGCATTCAGTACTTC	CASSLLAGIQYF
TRBV25-1	few	.	TRBJ2-7	TGTGCCAGCAGTGACCCCCGGACAGCCAATTACGAGCAGTACTTC	CASSDPRTANYEQYF
TRBV5-1	.	.	TRBJ2-3	TGCGCCAGCAGCTTGGGGGCTAGCGCCTCCACAGATACGCAGTATTTT	CASSLGASASTDTQYF
TRBV12-3/TRBV12-4	few	.	TRBJ1-2	TGTGCCAGCAGTCGCGGGGTCACTAACTATGGCTACACCTTC	CASSRGVTNYGYTF
TRBV18	.	TRBD1	TRBJ2-3	TGTGCCAGCTCACCGACACAGGGGTTAACAGATACGCAGTATTTT	CASSPTQGLTDTQYF
TRBV10-3	.	TRBD1	TRBJ1-2	TGTGCCATCAGTGAGTCGGACAGGGGAATTTTCGGCTACACCTTC	CAISESDRGIFGYTF
TRBV11-2	.	TRBD2	TRBJ2-7	TGTGCCAGCAGCTATGGACTAGCGGATAACTACGAGCAGTACTTC	CASSYGLADNYEQYF
TRBV2	.	.	TRBJ2-2	TGTGCCATCTACAAGGGCGGGGAGCTGTTTTTT	CAIYKGGELFF
TRBV27	few	.	TRBJ2-3	TGTGCCAGCAGTTTAATACGCCCTAGCACAGATACGCAGTATTTT	CASSLIRPSTDTQYF
TRBV12-3/TRBV12-4	few	TRBD2	TRBJ2-1	TGTGCCAGCAGTACTCGTCTCGGGGCTAGCGGAAACAATGAGCAGTTCTTC	CASSTRLGASGNNEQFF
TRBV20-1	.	.	TRBJ2-1	TGCAGTGCTAGTTTCCCTGGACCGTACAATGAGCAGTTCTTC	CSASFPGPYNEQFF
TRBV11-1	.	TRBD2	TRBJ2-1	TGTGCCAGCAGCTTACAACTAGCGGGGGGGAGTGAGCAGTTCTTC	CASSLQLAGGSEQFF
TRBV6-2/TRBV6-3	.	.	TRBJ1-5	TGTGCCAGCAGTAAAGACTACTCCCAGGGTCTCAGCAATCAGCCCCAGCATTTT	CASSKDYSQGLSNQPQHF
TRBV9	few	.	TRBJ2-7	TGTGCCAGCAGCGTCTACGCCGGCGAGCAGTACTTC	CASSVYAGEQYF
TRBV3-1	.	.	TRBJ1-4	TGTGCCAGCAGTCAAGTCCCAAGTGAAAAACTGTTTTTT	CASSQVPSEKLFF
TRBV12-3/TRBV12-4	.	.	TRBJ2-7	TGTGCCAGCAGTGTAGCGCTCATCGAGCAGTACTTC	CASSVALIEQYF
TRBV7-6	few	.	TRBJ2-1	TGTGCCAGCAGCTCTCCAGGCGGAAACTACAATGAGCAGTTCTTC	CASSSPGGNYNEQFF
TRBV10-3	few	.	TRBJ2-5	TGTGCCATCAAGGGTAACGAGGGCCGACAAGAGACCCAGTACTTC	CAIKGNEGRQETQYF
TRBV5-5	.	TRBD2	TRBJ2-7	TGTGCCAGCATTCCTGACGGGGGGTTGTACGAGCAGTACTTC	CASIPDGGLYEQYF
TRBV2	.	.	TRBJ2-1	TGTGCCAGCATCTTCAAACTAGGGAGTGAGCAGTTCTTC	CASIFKLGSEQFF
TRBV7-3	few	TRBD1	TRBJ2-7	TGTGCCAGCAGCCGGACAGGCGGTTTCTCCGAGCAGTACTTC	CASSRTGGFSEQYF
TRBV4-1	few	TRBD2	TRBJ2-1	TGCGCCAGCAGCCAAGATTTTGACGGACTAGCGGGAGAAATCGAGTTCTTC	CASSQDFDGLAGEIEFF
TRBV6-2/TRBV6-3	.	.	TRBJ2-7	TGTGCCAGCAGCCAAGGGGGGGCCGCCTACGAGCAGTACTTC	CASSQGGAAYEQYF
TRBV4-2	.	TRBD2	TRBJ2-5	TGTGCCAGCAGCCCAGGGACTAGCTGGAGCAATGAGCAGTACTTC	CASSPGTSWSNEQYF
TRBV27	.	.	TRBJ1-2	TGTGCCAGCAGCCGCCCAGGACGGACCTCTAATGGCTACACCTTC	CASSRPGRTSNGYTF